This TCR beta chain is from a study of T cell changes during pregnancy in multiple sclerosis. Profiled with immunoSEQ multiplex PCR; TCRdb holds only in-frame clones, not every one. The sample holds about 49,000 clones, around 90% seen once. Germline V lookup: CDR1 LNHDA, CDR2 SQIVND (reference sequence). The CDR3 is made up of 14 amino acids. V was shortened by 3 bases and J by 4 bases, with 10 bases between the two germline ends. The chain carries TRBV19 and TRBJ2-1; D unclear. This specimen was peripheral blood, taken after pregnancy. The sequence was collected from a female donor in good health, enrolled as a control in a pregnancy study. CDR3 DNA: TGTGCCAGTAGTATGGGTGGGCCTTACAATGAGCAGTTCTTC. Translating gives CASSMGGPYNEQFF.